One TCR beta chain is described in this entry. Germline assignment: CDR1 SGHVS and CDR2 FNYEAQ. This CDR3 has 17 amino acids. Trimming at V came to 7 bases and at J to 7 bases, leaving 15 bases not matched to a gene. This specimen comes from a study of cytomegalovirus exposure and HLA in healthy donors. TCRdb's table, derived via immunoSEQ multiplex PCR, lists solely in-frame clones and lacks some. The table shows fewer than 150,000 clones, with around nine tenths occurring only once. The chain is built from TRBV7-6 and TRBJ1-4; 10 bases match TRBD1. The sequence derives from a young man in good health and CMV-seropositive. Input material: PBMCs. The CDR3 region is CASTDLGTGVRGEKLFF. For the CDR3, the DNA is TGTGCCAGCACCGATCTTGGGACAGGGGTTAGGGGTGAAAAACTGTTTTTT.